Sequencing of this TCR beta chain was carried out in a study of T cells expressing NK-cell markers. Regarding the study as a whole: No clear determination of HCMV specificity was made for expanded NKG2C+ T cell clones. As a fraction of CD8+ T cells, dominant NKG2C+ clonotypes reached roughly 1.0-7.5% in six donors.

The length of the CDR3 is 15 residues. From germline, CDR1 is MDHEN and CDR2 SYDVKM. Details on this clonotype: Its target is unknown.

Production of TCR beta cDNA relied on 5'RACE template switching with UMIs. TCRdb derives one entry per CDR3 protein from the 5' RACE reads, leaving out DNA. This sample's clone table lists 550,000 or so distinct CDR3 sequences. The TCR originated in a man aged 18 to 35 in good health. The V and J genes are TRBV28 and TRBJ2-1. The sequencing sample was made of blood T cells: a sorted CD56 or NKG2C T cell subset, CD4+ or CD8+ T cells, or bulk PBMC T cells (not recorded which). This CDR3 is CASSFVGAAYNEQFF.